The rows below give T cell receptor beta chains drawn from one sample of a study of CD8 T cells in Susac syndrome. MiXCR, run by TCRdb on the immunoSEQ multiplex PCR reads, gives a single entry per CDR3 protein. The sample lists about 120,000 distinct CDR3 sequences; over 95% were seen once. The source material was CD4+ T cells from PBMCs. These receptors all come from a human donor with Susac syndrome. Both conserved end residues are part of each CDR3. The D gene is left open where the match is weak. Rows give clone size only sometimes, using once, few, many, or a class for an expanded clone.

v_gene: TRBV5-1; j_gene: TRBJ2-7; d_gene: TRBD2; abundance: NA; CDR3aa: CASSPRGSTYEQYF; CDR3nt: TGCGCCAGCAGCCCGCGGGGGAGCACCTACGAGCAGTACTTC
v_gene: TRBV5-4; j_gene: TRBJ1-5; d_gene: NA; abundance: NA; CDR3aa: CASSQDTWKPQHF; CDR3nt: TGTGCCAGCAGCCAAGATACCTGGAAGCCCCAGCATTTT
v_gene: TRBV29-1; j_gene: TRBJ2-1; d_gene: NA; abundance: NA; CDR3aa: CSFRPAYNEQFF; CDR3nt: TGCAGCTTTCGACCAGCCTACAATGAGCAGTTCTTC
v_gene: TRBV20-1; j_gene: TRBJ2-7; d_gene: NA; abundance: NA; CDR3aa: CSARGGARRHGEQYF; CDR3nt: TGCAGTGCGAGGGGTGGGGCGCGCCGACACGGGGAGCAGTACTTC
v_gene: TRBV30; j_gene: TRBJ1-1; d_gene: NA; abundance: NA; CDR3aa: CAWSSGWETAFF; CDR3nt: TGTGCCTGGAGTTCGGGGTGGGAAACGGCTTTCTTT
v_gene: TRBV27; j_gene: TRBJ1-1; d_gene: TRBD1; abundance: once; CDR3aa: CASSPQDHRGPRSKAFF; CDR3nt: TGTGCCAGCAGTCCGCAGGATCACAGGGGGCCGAGGTCAAAAGCTTTCTTT
v_gene: TRBV7-3; j_gene: TRBJ2-2; d_gene: TRBD1; abundance: once; CDR3aa: CASSQTPGQGAGELFF; CDR3nt: TGTGCCAGCAGCCAAACCCCGGGACAGGGCGCCGGGGAGCTGTTTTTT
v_gene: TRBV18; j_gene: TRBJ1-1; d_gene: NA; abundance: NA; CDR3aa: CASSVLEAGEAFF; CDR3nt: TGTGCCAGCTCCGTTTTAGAGGCAGGGGAAGCTTTCTTT
v_gene: TRBV29-1; j_gene: TRBJ2-1; d_gene: TRBD2; abundance: NA; CDR3aa: CSVGGLAGREQFF; CDR3nt: TGCAGCGTCGGGGGGCTAGCGGGACGCGAGCAGTTCTTC
v_gene: TRBV5-1; j_gene: TRBJ2-5; d_gene: NA; abundance: NA; CDR3aa: CASSSRQAGGISETQYF; CDR3nt: TGCGCCAGCAGCTCCCGACAGGCAGGAGGTATATCAGAGACCCAGTACTTC
v_gene: TRBV28; j_gene: TRBJ2-2; d_gene: TRBD1; abundance: NA; CDR3aa: CATTTGGKIGELFF; CDR3nt: TGTGCCACAACGACAGGGGGTAAAATCGGGGAGCTGTTTTTT
v_gene: TRBV5-4; j_gene: TRBJ2-4; d_gene: NA; abundance: once; CDR3aa: CASSLRPQGTAKNIQYF; CDR3nt: TGTGCCAGCAGCCTCCGACCACAGGGTACGGCCAAAAACATTCAGTACTTC
v_gene: TRBV15; j_gene: TRBJ1-1; d_gene: NA; abundance: NA; CDR3aa: CATSRKNTGAFF; CDR3nt: TGTGCCACCAGCAGAAAAAACACGGGGGCTTTCTTT
v_gene: TRBV6-2/TRBV6-3; j_gene: TRBJ1-1; d_gene: TRBD1; abundance: NA; CDR3aa: CASSPKTGANTEAFF; CDR3nt: TGTGCCAGCAGCCCGAAGACAGGGGCGAACACTGAAGCTTTCTTT
v_gene: TRBV7-6; j_gene: TRBJ1-1; d_gene: NA; abundance: NA; CDR3aa: CASSLASGAVNTEAFF; CDR3nt: TGTGCCAGCAGCTTAGCTAGTGGGGCAGTGAACACTGAAGCTTTCTTT
v_gene: TRBV20-1; j_gene: TRBJ2-4; d_gene: NA; abundance: NA; CDR3aa: CSARSGGENIQYF; CDR3nt: TGCAGTGCTCGTTCTGGTGGTGAAAACATTCAGTACTTC
v_gene: TRBV7-9; j_gene: TRBJ1-1; d_gene: NA; abundance: NA; CDR3aa: CASALSRGNGLEAFF; CDR3nt: TGTGCCAGCGCATTATCGAGGGGGAATGGACTTGAAGCTTTCTTT
v_gene: TRBV20-1; j_gene: TRBJ2-2; d_gene: NA; abundance: NA; CDR3aa: CSATGTLNTGELFF; CDR3nt: TGCAGTGCGACCGGGACACTTAACACCGGGGAGCTGTTTTTT
v_gene: TRBV20-1; j_gene: TRBJ2-3; d_gene: NA; abundance: once; CDR3aa: CSALSGFSSTDTQYF; CDR3nt: TGCAGTGCCCTTTCCGGGTTTTCTAGCACAGATACGCAGTATTTT
v_gene: TRBV20-1; j_gene: TRBJ2-7; d_gene: TRBD1; abundance: NA; CDR3aa: CSASDRQGASNEQYF; CDR3nt: TGCAGTGCTAGCGATCGACAGGGGGCTAGTAACGAGCAGTACTTC
v_gene: TRBV10-3; j_gene: TRBJ2-7; d_gene: NA; abundance: NA; CDR3aa: CAISDPDSYEQYF; CDR3nt: TGTGCCATCAGTGACCCCGACAGTTACGAGCAGTACTTC
v_gene: TRBV9; j_gene: TRBJ2-3; d_gene: TRBD2; abundance: NA; CDR3aa: CASSPGLAVSTDTQYF; CDR3nt: TGTGCCAGCAGCCCGGGACTAGCGGTCTCCACAGATACGCAGTATTTT
v_gene: TRBV4-1; j_gene: TRBJ2-7; d_gene: TRBD2; abundance: NA; CDR3aa: CATALEPTSGNEQYF; CDR3nt: TGCGCCACCGCCTTAGAGCCGACTAGCGGGAACGAGCAGTACTTC
v_gene: TRBV6-5; j_gene: TRBJ2-3; d_gene: NA; abundance: NA; CDR3aa: CASLGLRTDTQYF; CDR3nt: TGTGCCAGCCTGGGACTCCGCACAGATACGCAGTATTTT
v_gene: TRBV20-1; j_gene: TRBJ1-5; d_gene: NA; abundance: NA; CDR3aa: CSASRQQYSNQPQHF; CDR3nt: TGCAGTGCTTCTAGACAGCAATATAGCAATCAGCCCCAGCATTTT
v_gene: TRBV30; j_gene: TRBJ2-5; d_gene: NA; abundance: NA; CDR3aa: CAWATGTPGAQYF; CDR3nt: TGTGCCTGGGCAACCGGGACACCTGGGGCCCAGTACTTC
v_gene: TRBV7-9; j_gene: TRBJ1-1; d_gene: NA; abundance: NA; CDR3aa: CASSLVGQPNTEAFF; CDR3nt: TGTGCCAGCAGCTTAGTTGGGCAGCCGAACACTGAAGCTTTCTTT
v_gene: TRBV4-2; j_gene: TRBJ2-1; d_gene: TRBD2; abundance: NA; CDR3aa: CASSQDISTSGSNEQFF; CDR3nt: TGTGCCAGCAGCCAAGATATTTCGACTAGCGGGAGCAATGAGCAGTTCTTC
v_gene: TRBV4-1; j_gene: TRBJ2-2; d_gene: NA; abundance: NA; CDR3aa: CASSQDRPNTGELFF; CDR3nt: TGCGCCAGCAGCCAAGACCGACCGAACACCGGGGAGCTGTTTTTT
v_gene: TRBV14; j_gene: TRBJ2-4; d_gene: NA; abundance: NA; CDR3aa: CASSLAGLSRPGIQYF; CDR3nt: TGTGCCAGCAGCCTCGCCGGACTCTCCCGGCCCGGGATTCAGTACTTC
v_gene: TRBV6-1; j_gene: TRBJ1-1; d_gene: NA; abundance: NA; CDR3aa: CASSEVDVNTEAFF; CDR3nt: TGTGCCAGCAGTGAAGTTGACGTGAACACTGAAGCTTTCTTT
v_gene: TRBV10-3; j_gene: TRBJ2-7; d_gene: TRBD2; abundance: once; CDR3aa: CAISDLASGDHEQYF; CDR3nt: TGTGCCATCAGTGATTTGGCTAGCGGGGATCACGAGCAGTACTTC